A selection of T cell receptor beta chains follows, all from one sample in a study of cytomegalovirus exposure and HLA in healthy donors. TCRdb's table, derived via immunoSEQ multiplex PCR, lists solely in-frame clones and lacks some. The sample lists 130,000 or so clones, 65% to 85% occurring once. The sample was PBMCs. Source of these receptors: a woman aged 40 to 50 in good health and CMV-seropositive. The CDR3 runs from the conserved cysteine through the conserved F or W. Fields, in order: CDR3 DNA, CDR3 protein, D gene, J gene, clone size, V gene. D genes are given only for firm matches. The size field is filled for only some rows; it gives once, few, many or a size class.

CDR3 DNA: TGCAGTGCTGGGGGAGGGGAGACCCAGTACTTC
CDR3 protein: CSAGGGETQYF
D gene: TRBD2
J gene: TRBJ2-5
clone size: few
V gene: TRBV20-1

CDR3 DNA: TGTGCCAGCAGTTATCAGGGGCGGGGGACGCAGTATTTT
CDR3 protein: CASSYQGRGTQYF
D gene: .
J gene: TRBJ2-3
clone size: .
V gene: TRBV6-5

CDR3 DNA: TGCGCCAGCAGCGGCCAAACCGGGACAGGGCAAGAGACCCAGTACTTC
CDR3 protein: CASSGQTGTGQETQYF
D gene: TRBD1
J gene: TRBJ2-5
clone size: .
V gene: TRBV5-1

CDR3 DNA: TGTGCCTGGAGTCCCCGGACAGGGAGAACTGAAGCTTTCTTT
CDR3 protein: CAWSPRTGRTEAFF
D gene: TRBD1
J gene: TRBJ1-1
clone size: .
V gene: TRBV30

CDR3 DNA: TGTGCCACCAAAAAGGGGGGGGACTACGAGCAGTACTTC
CDR3 protein: CATKKGGDYEQYF
D gene: .
J gene: TRBJ2-7
clone size: .
V gene: TRBV27

CDR3 DNA: TGTGCCGGGGGGGACAGGGAAAGAGCTTTCTTT
CDR3 protein: CAGGDRERAFF
D gene: TRBD1
J gene: TRBJ1-1
clone size: once
V gene: TRBV6-6

CDR3 DNA: TGTGCCTGGAGTGGGAAAGGGAGGTTCTCCTACAATGAGCAGTTCTTC
CDR3 protein: CAWSGKGRFSYNEQFF
D gene: .
J gene: TRBJ2-1
clone size: .
V gene: TRBV30

CDR3 DNA: TGTGCCAGCAGCAGGGGGGGCACTGAAAATGAGCAGTTCTTC
CDR3 protein: CASSRGGTENEQFF
D gene: .
J gene: TRBJ2-1
clone size: .
V gene: TRBV7-2

CDR3 DNA: TGTGCCAGCAGCGTAGGGGACTGGAGCGGGGATGAGCAGTTCTTC
CDR3 protein: CASSVGDWSGDEQFF
D gene: TRBD2
J gene: TRBJ2-1
clone size: .
V gene: TRBV9

CDR3 DNA: TGTGCCAGCAGCCAAGAGGGGGGCGGGACTAGCAAATACGAGCAGTACTTC
CDR3 protein: CASSQEGGGTSKYEQYF
D gene: TRBD2
J gene: TRBJ2-7
clone size: .
V gene: TRBV4-2

CDR3 DNA: TGTGCCAGCAGCCTAGGGGGACGGCCGGGACAGCAGGATGGCTACACCTTC
CDR3 protein: CASSLGGRPGQQDGYTF
D gene: TRBD1
J gene: TRBJ1-2
clone size: .
V gene: TRBV7-2

CDR3 DNA: TGTGCCAGCAACCTCGGGAGCTCTTCGGATACGCAGTATTTT
CDR3 protein: CASNLGSSSDTQYF
D gene: .
J gene: TRBJ2-3
clone size: .
V gene: TRBV11-1

CDR3 DNA: TGTGCCAGCAGCTTAGAAAGAGGCAGGGGGCGTCTTAGCTATGGCTACACCTTC
CDR3 protein: CASSLERGRGRLSYGYTF
D gene: TRBD1
J gene: TRBJ1-2
clone size: .
V gene: TRBV7-2

CDR3 DNA: TGTGCCAGCAGCTTAGGTGGGACAGGGGTCAAAAACATTCAGTACTTC
CDR3 protein: CASSLGGTGVKNIQYF
D gene: TRBD1
J gene: TRBJ2-4
clone size: .
V gene: TRBV7-9

CDR3 DNA: TGCGCCAGCACCTTTTCTAGCGGGTCCCTTAATGAGCAGTTCTTC
CDR3 protein: CASTFSSGSLNEQFF
D gene: TRBD2
J gene: TRBJ2-1
clone size: few
V gene: TRBV4-3

CDR3 DNA: TGCGCCAGCAGCCAAGAACCCCCTACGGACAGGGGTGGTAATCAGCCCCAGCATTTT
CDR3 protein: CASSQEPPTDRGGNQPQHF
D gene: TRBD1
J gene: TRBJ1-5
clone size: .
V gene: TRBV4-3